This T cell receptor (beta chain) emerged from a study of CD8 T cells in ankylosing spondylitis. Quantitative barcoded 5'-RACE was used to prepare TCR beta libraries. TCRdb used MiXCR to reprocess the 5' RACE reads, holding one entry per CDR3 protein. The sample includes 230,000 or so distinct CDR3 sequences, under 20% seen only once; the top ten take about a third. Many counts were recorded for this clonotype. V shed 4 bases, J shed 1 base, and the junction held 5 bases outside the gene matches. Per germline, CDR1 SGHVS and CDR2 FQNEAQ. This CDR3 region has 16 residues. The sequencing sample was made of blood, either unsorted or a sorted T cell fraction (not recorded which). The chain couples TRBV7-8 to TRBJ2-3, with 10 bases lining up with TRBD2. This clonotype originated in a male donor with ankylosing spondylitis or in good health (not recorded which). The CDR3 bases are TGTGCCAGCAGCTCCCGACTAGCGGGCCGCACAGATACGCAGTATTTT. Translated: CASSSRLAGRTDTQYF.